One and the same sample provided the 13 T cell receptor beta chains below, sequenced in a study of T cell clusters in autoimmune cytopenias. Some 34,000 genome equivalents of blood DNA were amplified for TRB. Multiplex touch-down PCR amplified TRB using TRB-A and TRB-B pools in one tube. TCRdb derives one entry per CDR3 protein from the multiplex PCR reads, leaving out DNA. The sample holds 8,500 to 9,000 distinct CDR3 sequences. The sample comprised peripheral blood. These receptors all come from a human donor with an autoimmune cytopenia or autoimmune hepatitis (not recorded which).

This clonotype ranks as medium-sized in terms of frequency. The J gene is TRBJ1-6, the V gene TRBV19. The CDR3 totals 13 residues. Germline V lookup: CDR1 LNHDA, CDR2 SQIVND (reference sequence). This CDR3 is CASSISRLSPLHF.

The J gene is TRBJ1-1, the V gene TRBV12-3 or TRBV12-4; the D call of TRBD1 rests on TCRdb alone, since no DNA is present to check it. The CDR3 sequence is 13 residues long. Here the CDR3 reads CASTRGADTEAFF.

This clonotype ranks as medium-sized in terms of frequency. The rearrangement uses TRBV27 and TRBJ2-1; the D gene TCRdb calls, TRBD1, cannot be checked with no DNA. The CDR3 is 13 amino acids. Germline V CDR1 and CDR2: MNHEY, SMNVEV (reference sequence). The CDR3 loop is CASSLGRGGEQFF.

This clonotype registers medium-sized by frequency. This chain links TRBV27 with TRBJ2-1; TCRdb calls TRBD1, which cannot be checked without DNA. CDR1 MNHEY and CDR2 SMNVEV come from the germline V gene (reference sequence). This CDR3 is built from 12 residues. The CDR3 protein is CASSLPGNEQFF.

Its frequency marks this clonotype as medium-sized (0.01 to 0.1%). This chain joins TRBV15 and TRBJ2-2; TCRdb picks TRBD1, but there is no DNA to check that call. Looked up from germline, CDR1 is LNHNV and CDR2 is YYDKDF (reference sequence). This CDR3 comprises 16 residues. The CDR3 reads CATSRVLDSPTGELFF.

The genes are TRBV10-3 and TRBJ2-3; absent DNA, TCRdb's TRBD1 call cannot be checked. The CDR3 spans 17 residues. The germline CDR1 and CDR2 sequences are ENHRY and SYGVKD. The chain's CDR3 is CAISESWRGRSTDTQYF.

This chain links TRBV5-5 with TRBJ2-6; TCRdb's D call, TRBD2, is unchecked because there is no DNA. CDR3 size: 13 residues. Germline assignment: CDR1 SGHKS and CDR2 YYEKEE (reference sequence). The CDR3 reads CASGLSGANVLTF.

Measured by frequency, this clonotype is medium-sized. The V gene is TRBV12-3 or TRBV12-4, the J gene TRBJ2-3. CDR3 length equals 13 residues. CDR3 protein: CASSLVSADTQYF.

This clonotype counts as medium-sized (0.01 to 0.1%) by frequency. This chain uses TRBV19 with TRBJ2-2; TCRdb's D call of TRBD2 is untestable without DNA. CDR1 is LNHDA and CDR2 is SQIVND in the germline V gene (reference sequence). The CDR3 loop spans 15 amino acids. The CDR3 sequence: CASRPGLRFTGELFF.

V gene TRBV28 combines with J gene TRBJ2-7. This CDR3 has 11 residues. In germline, CDR1 is MDHEN, CDR2 SYDVKM. CDR3 sequence reads: CASSSYYEQYF.

V is TRBV7-3 and J is TRBJ2-2. The germline CDR1 and CDR2 sequences are SGHTA and FQGTGA. This CDR3 contains 14 residues. CDR3 protein: CASSFAANTGELFF.

Judged by frequency, this clonotype is medium-sized. The chain carries TRBV6-1 and TRBJ2-7; TCRdb gives TRBD1 as the D gene, but with no DNA this cannot be confirmed. The CDR3 is 14 amino acids. Germline-derived CDR1 and CDR2 are MNHNS and SASEGT. CDR3 sequence: CASSEPGVSYEQYF.

The gene calls are TRBV20-1 and TRBJ1-1. The germline V gene encodes CDR1 DFQATT and CDR2 SNEGSKA (reference sequence). The CDR3 consists of 13 residues. The CDR3 sequence: CSARDPAVNEAFF.